The 22 T cell receptor beta chains below come from one sample, sequenced in a study of identical twins. A single record per CDR3 protein comes from TCRdb applying MiXCR to the 5' RACE reads. Among 150,000 or so distinct CDR3 sequences listed, under 4.5% were seen once. The sequencing sample was made of memory T cells sorted from blood. These receptor sequences come from a man younger than 30 in good health.

In its sample, this clonotype was seen many times. J is TRBJ1-5 and V is TRBV2; D remains ambiguous. Germline lookup yields CDR1 SNHLY and CDR2 FYNNEI. V was clipped by 1 base and J by 4 bases, with 8 bases between them. This CDR3 contains 14 residues. This chain's CDR3 is CASSEGRGNQPQHF. The CDR3 DNA follows: TGTGCCAGCAGTGAAGGCAGAGGGAATCAGCCCCAGCATTTT.

This clonotype was detected ten times or more. The V and J genes are TRBV29-1 and TRBJ2-1; 7 bases map to TRBD2. Trimming removed 8 bases from V and 5 bases from J; junction bases left unmatched: 9. CDR1 is SQVTM, CDR2 ANQGSEA, per germline. The CDR3 runs to 13 residues. The CDR3 region has the DNA TGCAGCCTGTTCGAGGGAGGGCACAATGAGCAGTTCTTC. Translated, it gives CSLFEGGHNEQFF.

This chain joins TRBV5-1 and TRBJ2-3; D might be TRBD2 (5 bases). The CDR3 consists of 14 residues. Trimming shortened V by 5 bases and J by 2 bases, and 12 bases separated the two germline ends. Germline lookup yields CDR1 SGHRS and CDR2 YFSETQ. In nucleotides, the CDR3 is TGCGCCAGCAGGGAAGCGGCGTTCACAGATACGCAGTATTTT. Translated, it gives CASREAAFTDTQYF.

This clonotype has ten or more counts. This rearrangement joins TRBV6-1 to TRBJ2-7; D possibly corresponds to TRBD1 (5 bases). There are 14 residues in the CDR3. Germline V gene data show CDR1 as MNHNS and CDR2 as SASEGT. V gave up 6 bases and J gave up 4 bases, with 16 bases separating them. CDR3: CASRSTQTAYEQYF. Written as DNA, the CDR3 is TGTGCCAGCAGATCTACGCAGACAGCATACGAGCAGTACTTC.

This clonotype was picked up many times. The chain links TRBV12-3 or TRBV12-4 to TRBJ2-5; D tentatively fits TRBD1 or TRBD2 (5 bases each). The CDR3 spans 16 residues. Trimming left V 7 bases short and J 1 base short, with 19 bases between. CDR3 protein: CASTYFIGGAQETQYF. Here the CDR3 DNA reads TGTGCCAGCACCTACTTTATTGGGGGAGCCCAAGAGACCCAGTACTTC.

This clonotype has at least ten counts. The chain links TRBV5-1 to TRBJ2-1; 8 bases fit TRBD1. This CDR3 contains 16 residues. V dropped 5 bases and J dropped 1; count of bases not matched to a gene: 8. Germline CDR1 is SGHRS and CDR2 is YFSETQ. CDR3 region: CASSPLRGLSYNEQFF. The CDR3 region has the DNA TGCGCCAGCAGTCCCCTCAGGGGGCTATCCTACAATGAGCAGTTCTTC.

This clonotype was observed many times. V gene TRBV24-1 combines with J gene TRBJ2-1, with TRBD1 matching over 9 bases. V lost 4 bases and J lost 1; bases outside the gene matches: 4. The CDR3 consists of 16 residues. CDR1 and CDR2 from the germline V gene are KGHDR and SFDVKD. CDR3 sequence reads: CATSDFGQGSYNEQFF. The CDR3 DNA reads as TGTGCCACCAGTGACTTCGGACAGGGGTCCTACAATGAGCAGTTCTTC.

This clonotype showed up many times. The chain joins TRBV4-1 to TRBJ2-4, with D unresolved. CDR1 and CDR2 (germline): MGHRA, YSYEKL. This CDR3 region has 15 residues. V was pared by 4 bases and J by 0 bases, with 10 bases between. CDR3 nucleotide sequence: TGCGCCAGCAGCCCCGGGTGGGTAGCCAAAAACATTCAGTACTTC. This sequence encodes CASSPGWVAKNIQYF.

This clonotype showed up many times. This chain joins TRBV28 and TRBJ2-1; TRBD2 aligns across 15 bases. There are 17 residues in the CDR3. CDR1 and CDR2 from the germline V gene are MDHEN and SYDVKM. V was clipped by 6 bases and J by 7 bases; unmatched bases: 10. The CDR3 region is CASRPRTSGRAVNEQFF. The CDR3 DNA follows: TGTGCCAGCAGACCCAGGACTAGCGGGAGGGCCGTGAATGAGCAGTTCTTC.

The chain couples TRBV2 to TRBJ2-7, with 10 bases lining up with TRBD2. J gave up 2 bases and V 9 bases, and 10 bases lay outside the gene matches. The CDR3 consists of 15 residues. Germline lookup yields CDR1 SNHLY and CDR2 FYNNEI. DNA for the CDR3: TGTGCCAGTCGATTAGCGGGAGGCCTCACCTACGAGCAGTACTTC. Its protein is CASRLAGGLTYEQYF.

This clonotype was recorded many times. The CDR3 region has the DNA TGCAGCGCCGCGAGCGCCCCGGGGGAGCAGTACTTC. Translation: CSAASAPGEQYF. The chain is built from TRBV29-1 and TRBJ2-7, with D possibly being TRBD2 (5 bases). Trimming pared 7 bases from V and 7 bases from J, leaving 17 bases between. This CDR3 has 12 residues. Germline CDR1 SQVTM, CDR2 ANQGSEA.

There are many counts of this clonotype. The chain is built from TRBV14 and TRBJ2-7; 9 bases are a match to TRBD2. This CDR3 has 15 residues. Germline values: CDR1 SGHDN, CDR2 FVKESK. V shed 1 base, J shed 7 bases, and the junction held 8 bases outside the gene matches. CDR3: CASSQVGTSRAEQYF. The CDR3 nucleotides are TGTGCCAGCAGCCAAGTTGGGACTAGCCGGGCGGAGCAGTACTTC.

Turning to this clonotype: This may arise from a read error, as a much more abundant clone is one base away. The chain uses TRBV6-5 and TRBJ1-4, with 8 bases matching TRBD1. This CDR3 is 17 amino acids long. The germline gives CDR1 MNHEY, CDR2 SVGAGI. The CDR3 loop is CASSYRRTGSTNVKLFF. DNA for the CDR3: TGTGCCAGCAGTTACCGCCGGACAGGGAGCACAAATGTAAAACTGTTTTTT.

This clonotype was detected many times. The J gene is TRBJ2-5, the V gene TRBV7-9, with D possibly TRBD2 on 6 matching bases. V was cut by 5 bases and J by 2 bases, with 15 bases left in between. The germline CDR1 and CDR2 sequences are SEHNR and FQNEAQ (reference sequence). The CDR3 length is 15 residues. The DNA of the CDR3 is TGTGCCAGCAGCCGAGACAGACTAGATCAAGAGACCCAGTACTTC. Translation gives CASSRDRLDQETQYF.

This clonotype was seen a handful of times. V is TRBV25-1 and J is TRBJ2-1, with TRBD2 as a possible D gene (6 bases). With 8 bases removed from V and 0 bases from J, the gap between germline ends came to 11 bases. Per germline, CDR1 MGHDK and CDR2 SYGVNS. There are 14 residues in the CDR3. The CDR3 region is CASLDGSSYNEQFF. CDR3 DNA: TGTGCCAGCTTGGACGGGAGCTCCTACAATGAGCAGTTCTTC.

This clonotype was found many times. The chain joins TRBV12-3 or TRBV12-4 to TRBJ2-4; TRBD1 matches at 7 bases. The CDR3 sequence is 16 residues long. J gave up 1 base and V 6 bases, and 9 bases lay outside the gene matches. The CDR3 spells CASREQGPLAKNIQYF. For the CDR3, the DNA is TGTGCCAGCAGAGAACAGGGGCCGTTGGCCAAAAACATTCAGTACTTC.

This clonotype was counted at least ten times. The chain combines TRBV20-1 with TRBJ2-1; D possibly corresponds to TRBD2 (6 bases). Per the germline V gene, CDR1 is DFQATT and CDR2 is SNEGSKA (reference sequence). This CDR3 comprises 13 residues. V lost 2 bases to trimming and J lost 9 bases, with 14 bases between them. For the CDR3, the DNA is TGCAGTGCTAGACCACTAGCATTCTCTGAGCAGTTCTTC. This sequence encodes CSARPLAFSEQFF.

This clonotype was detected ten times or more. This chain links TRBV12-3 or TRBV12-4 with TRBJ2-3, with 8 bases fitting TRBD1. The CDR3 is 13 residues long. V was pared by 6 bases and J by 6 bases, with 5 bases of the junction left unmatched. CDR3 DNA sequence: TGTGCCAGCAGACCGGGACAGGTTGATACGCAGTATTTT. Amino acid sequence: CASRPGQVDTQYF.

This clonotype showed up many times. V and J are TRBV29-1 and TRBJ2-1; D is uncertain. This CDR3 has 12 amino acids. Germline V gene lookup returns CDR1 SQVTM and CDR2 ANQGSEA. The germline V and J ends were trimmed by 3 bases and 6 bases, with 9 bases remaining between them. The CDR3 sequence: CSVEGTINEQFF. In DNA form, the CDR3 reads TGCAGCGTTGAGGGTACGATCAATGAGCAGTTCTTC.

The table lists this clonotype with many counts. This sequence joins TRBV6-2 or TRBV6-3 and TRBJ2-7; 10 bases fit TRBD2. The CDR3 is 15 amino acids. J lost 4 bases, V lost 6 bases, and 9 bases had no gene match. The germline V gene has CDR1 MNHEY and CDR2 SVGEGT. CDR3 coding DNA: TGTGCCAGCAGCAAAACTAGCGGGGCGACGTACGAGCAGTACTTC. Protein product: CASSKTSGATYEQYF.

This clonotype was seen ten or more times. This chain connects TRBV20-1 to TRBJ2-7; a weak D match, TRBD2 (6 bases). The CDR3 contains 16 residues. V lost 3 bases to trimming and J lost 5 bases, with 23 bases between them. Germline V gene sequence: CDR1 DFQATT, CDR2 SNEGSKA (reference sequence). CDR3 amino acids: CSARASFRRAEDEQYF. The CDR3 coding sequence is TGCAGTGCTAGGGCCTCTTTTCGGAGGGCCGAGGACGAGCAGTACTTC.

This clonotype was detected many times. The CDR3 bases are TGTGCCAGCAGCTCGAATGCAGGGTCTGAAGCTTTCTTT. Translating it yields CASSSNAGSEAFF. The gene calls are TRBV5-5 and TRBJ1-1; a possible D gene is TRBD1 (5 bases). Trimming pared 3 bases from V and 6 bases from J, leaving 12 bases between. Germline-derived CDR1 and CDR2 are SGHKS and YYEKEE (reference sequence). The CDR3 length is 13 residues.